The entry below describes one T cell receptor beta chain. This entry comes from a study of blood T cell repertoires in COVID-19. On the study more broadly: Sources were T cells, B-cell-depleted T cells, or PBMCs; the material itself was cDNA or gDNA.

Original data processing: Estimation of nucleated cell counts relied on the amplification of reference gene primers. Method: immunoSEQ multiplex PCR; TCRdb's copy keeps in-frame clones and lacks some. That table furnishes V, J and clone size, whereas the DNA furnished D and trimming. The sample includes roughly 140,000 clones, about 84% seen only once; the top ten take 6% to 7.5%. Per the germline V gene, CDR1 is ENHRY and CDR2 is SYGVKD. Trimming took 2 bases from V and 4 from J, leaving 18 bases between them. The CDR3 loop spans 17 amino acids. The gene calls are TRBV10-3 and TRBJ1-5, with TRBD1 as a possible D gene (5 bases). Specimen: peripheral blood. This sequence was found in a human donor in a cohort sampled during active COVID-19. In nucleotides, the CDR3 is TGTGCCATCAGTGAGGGGGCAGGGAACGCCTTAAATCAGCCCCAGCATTTT. As protein: CAISEGAGNALNQPQHF.